This T cell receptor beta chain was recorded in a study of a mutant IDH1 vaccine in newly diagnosed glioma. Across the study: Treated patients had a mean age of around 39 years and a sex split that was around 62% male and about 40% female. Patients previously underwent radiotherapy, temozolomide, or both, and most underwent both. Study results and caveats: Immune responses arising from the vaccine appeared in about 93% of patients. Pseudoprogression seemed unlinked to shifts in top peripheral T cell clonotypes.

Time point here: week 47, end of study. Every single dose of the vaccine, 300 ug of mutant IDH1 20-mer peptide, came with topical imiquimod. CDR3 length equals 15 residues. The V end lost 8 bases, the J end lost 3 bases, and 18 bases lay between the germline ends. In germline, CDR1 is MRHNA, CDR2 SNTAGT. As to this clone: As yet, its antigen is unknown.

The repertoire was sequenced with immunoSEQ multiplex PCR; TCRdb's copy has only in-frame clones and lacks some. Here the sample spans fewer than 70,000 clones, under 85% being singletons. The gene calls are TRBV6-4 and TRBJ2-3, with D unclear. The sequencing here drew on PBMCs, taken from a glioma patient whose treatment included an IDH1 peptide vaccine. The clonotype was recovered from a man aged 25 to 45 with glioma. This CDR3 reads CASRRPICRTDTQYF. CDR3 DNA sequence: TGTGCCAGCCGGCGGCCTATATGTCGAACAGATACGCAGTATTTT.